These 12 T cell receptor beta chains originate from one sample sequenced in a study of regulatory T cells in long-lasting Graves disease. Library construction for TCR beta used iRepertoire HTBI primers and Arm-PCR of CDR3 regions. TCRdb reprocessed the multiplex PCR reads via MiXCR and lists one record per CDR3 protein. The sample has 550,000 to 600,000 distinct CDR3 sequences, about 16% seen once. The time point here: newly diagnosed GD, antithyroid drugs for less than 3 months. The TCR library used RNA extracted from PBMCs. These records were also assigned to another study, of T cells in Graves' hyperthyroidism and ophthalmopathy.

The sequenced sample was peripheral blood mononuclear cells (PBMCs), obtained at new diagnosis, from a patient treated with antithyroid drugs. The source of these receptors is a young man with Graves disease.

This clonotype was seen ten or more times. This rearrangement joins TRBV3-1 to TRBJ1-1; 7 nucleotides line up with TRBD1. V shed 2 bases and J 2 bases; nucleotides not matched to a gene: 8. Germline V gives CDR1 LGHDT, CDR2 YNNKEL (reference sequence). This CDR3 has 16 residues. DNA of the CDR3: TGTGCCAGCAGCCAATCTTTGTGGACAGGAAACACTGAAGCTTTCTTT. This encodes CASSQSLWTGNTEAFF.

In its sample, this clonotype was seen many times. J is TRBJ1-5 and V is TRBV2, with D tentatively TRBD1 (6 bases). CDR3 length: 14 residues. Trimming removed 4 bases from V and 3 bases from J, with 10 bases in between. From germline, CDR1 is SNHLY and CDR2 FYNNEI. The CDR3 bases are TGTGCCAGCAGTGCTTACAGGGCCAATCAGCCCCAGCATTTT. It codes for CASSAYRANQPQHF.

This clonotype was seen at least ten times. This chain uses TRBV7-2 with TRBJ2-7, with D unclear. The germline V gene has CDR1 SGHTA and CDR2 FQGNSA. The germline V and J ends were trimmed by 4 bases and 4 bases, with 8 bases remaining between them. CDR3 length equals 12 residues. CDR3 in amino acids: CASSSSIYEQYF. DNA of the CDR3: TGTGCCAGCAGCTCATCAATATACGAGCAGTACTTC.

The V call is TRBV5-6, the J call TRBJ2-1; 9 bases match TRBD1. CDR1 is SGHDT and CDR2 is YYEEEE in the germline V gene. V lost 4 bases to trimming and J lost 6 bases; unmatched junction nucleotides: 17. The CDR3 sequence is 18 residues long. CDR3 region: CASSDGDRETLPGNEQFF. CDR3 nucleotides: TGTGCCAGCAGCGACGGGGACAGGGAGACTCTCCCTGGCAATGAGCAGTTCTTC.

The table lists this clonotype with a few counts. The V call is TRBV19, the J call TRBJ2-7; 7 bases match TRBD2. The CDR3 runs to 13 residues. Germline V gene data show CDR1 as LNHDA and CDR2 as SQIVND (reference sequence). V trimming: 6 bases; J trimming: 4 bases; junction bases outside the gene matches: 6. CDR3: CASSTGLTYEQYF. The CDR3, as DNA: TGTGCCAGTAGCACGGGACTAACATACGAGCAGTACTTC.

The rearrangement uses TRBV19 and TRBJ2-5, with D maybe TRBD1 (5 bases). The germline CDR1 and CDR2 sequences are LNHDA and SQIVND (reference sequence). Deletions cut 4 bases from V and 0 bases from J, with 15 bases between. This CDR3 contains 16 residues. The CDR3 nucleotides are TGTGCCAGTAGTACTCGACAGATATCTCACCAAGAGACCCAGTACTTC. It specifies CASSTRQISHQETQYF.

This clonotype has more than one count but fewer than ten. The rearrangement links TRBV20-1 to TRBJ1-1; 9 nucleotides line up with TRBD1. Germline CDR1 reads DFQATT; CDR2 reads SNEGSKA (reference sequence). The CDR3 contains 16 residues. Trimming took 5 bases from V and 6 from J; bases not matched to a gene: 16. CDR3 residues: CSAGQGPEPTRPEAFF. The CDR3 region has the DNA TGCAGTGCTGGACAGGGGCCCGAGCCCACGAGACCTGAAGCTTTCTTT.

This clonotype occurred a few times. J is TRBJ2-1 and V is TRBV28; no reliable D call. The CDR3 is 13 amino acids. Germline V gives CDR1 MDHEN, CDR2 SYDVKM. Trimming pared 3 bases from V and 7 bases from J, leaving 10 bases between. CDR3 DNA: TGTGCCAGCAGTTTGCAGTCTTGGAATGAGCAGTTCTTC. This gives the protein CASSLQSWNEQFF.

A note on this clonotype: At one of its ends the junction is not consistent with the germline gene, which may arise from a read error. Here the CDR3 reads CASSYSKTGELFF. The CDR3 region has the DNA TGTGCCAGCAGTTACTCGAAGACCGGGGAGCTGTTTTTT. V is TRBV6-9 and J is TRBJ2-2; D gene unclear. The CDR3 has 13 amino acids. Germline V gene data show CDR1 as MNHGY and CDR2 as SVAAGI.

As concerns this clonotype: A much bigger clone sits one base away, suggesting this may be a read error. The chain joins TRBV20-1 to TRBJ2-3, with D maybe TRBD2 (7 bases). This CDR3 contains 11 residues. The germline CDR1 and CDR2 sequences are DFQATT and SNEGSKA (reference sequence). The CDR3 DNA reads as TGCAGTGCTTGGGAGGGGGATACGCGGTATTTT. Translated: CSAWEGDTRYF.

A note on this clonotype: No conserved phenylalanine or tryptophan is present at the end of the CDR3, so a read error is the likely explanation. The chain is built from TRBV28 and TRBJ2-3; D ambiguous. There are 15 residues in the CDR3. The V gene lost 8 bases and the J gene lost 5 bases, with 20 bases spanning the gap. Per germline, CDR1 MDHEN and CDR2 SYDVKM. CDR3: CASGSPQRIGDTQYL. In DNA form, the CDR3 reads TGTGCCAGCGGCTCCCCCCAAAGGATTGGAGATACGCAGTATCTT.

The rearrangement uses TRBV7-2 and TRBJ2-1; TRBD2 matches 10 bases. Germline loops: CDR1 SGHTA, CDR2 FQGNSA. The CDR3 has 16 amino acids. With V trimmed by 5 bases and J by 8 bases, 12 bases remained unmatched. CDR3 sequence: CASSAQAGLAWDEQFF. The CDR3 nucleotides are TGTGCCAGCAGCGCACAGGCGGGACTAGCGTGGGATGAGCAGTTCTTC.